These T cell receptor beta chains were read from a single sample in a study of blood T cells in healthy people across ages. TCRdb itself ran the 5' RACE reads through MiXCR, one entry per CDR3 protein. Of around 1,700,000 distinct CDR3 sequences listed, roughly 27% were seen once; the top ten hold about 7.7%. Sample: blood. The receptors stem from a woman aged 25 to 39 in good health. Each CDR3 is given with its conserved first and last residue. The D gene is left open where the match is weak. The listing skips clone size in some rows; elsewhere it reads once, few, many or a size class.

TRBV9,TRBJ2-3,NA,TRBD1,TGTGCCAGCAGCGTACGAGGACAGGGCGGCGATACGCAGTATTTT,CASSVRGQGGDTQYF
TRBV20-1,TRBJ1-1,NA,NA,TGCAGTGCTAGTTCCCAGACACAGTCCACTGAAGCTTTCTTT,CSASSQTQSTEAFF
TRBV11-2,TRBJ2-7,NA,NA,TGTGCCAGCAGCTTAATGTGGGCCCGGTACGAGCAGTACTTC,CASSLMWARYEQYF
TRBV6-5,TRBJ2-7,many,NA,TGTGCCAGCAGCCCATGGGGAGTTAAGAACGAGCAGTACTTC,CASSPWGVKNEQYF
TRBV9,TRBJ2-3,NA,NA,TGTGCCAGCAGCGGGGAGACCTATCTCACAGATACGCAGTATTTT,CASSGETYLTDTQYF
TRBV7-8,TRBJ2-4,NA,NA,TGTGCCAGCAGCTTTCCCGGACAGAACAAAAACATTCAGTACTTC,CASSFPGQNKNIQYF
TRBV20-1,TRBJ2-3,NA,NA,TGCAGTGCTAGGACAGGCAGGGATGGGCAGTATTTT,CSARTGRDGQYF
TRBV5-1,TRBJ2-1,NA,NA,TGCGCCAGCAGCCTCGGAGGGCCAGTATTCGTAGATGAGCAGTTCTTC,CASSLGGPVFVDEQFF
TRBV28,TRBJ1-6,NA,NA,TGTGCCAGCAGGGCCCTCAGGGTTCATAATTCACCCCTCCACTTT,CASRALRVHNSPLHF
TRBV5-1,TRBJ2-1,many,TRBD2,TGCGCCAGCAGCTTGGACCGGGGGGGGTGGAATGAGCAGTTCTTC,CASSLDRGGWNEQFF
TRBV15,TRBJ1-4,NA,NA,TGTGCCACCAGCAGAAGGCAGATAAATGAAAAACTGTTTTTT,CATSRRQINEKLFF
TRBV15,TRBJ2-5,NA,NA,TGTGCCACCAGCAGAGATCTGGGGGCCGCTGGGGAGACCCAGTACTTC,CATSRDLGAAGETQYF
TRBV12-3/TRBV12-4,TRBJ2-3,NA,NA,TGTGCCAGCAGCCGACAAACACGGCCAGATACGCAGTATTTT,CASSRQTRPDTQYF
TRBV30,TRBJ2-6,few,NA,TGTGCCTGGAGTCCTTTAGGGAGCTCTGGGGCCAACGTCCTGACTTTC,CAWSPLGSSGANVLTF
TRBV9,TRBJ2-5,many,NA,TGTGCCAGCATCCCAAGCGCTGCCAACGACTACCACCAAGAGACCCAGTACTTC,CASIPSAANDYHQETQYF
TRBV5-1,TRBJ2-1,NA,TRBD2,TGCGCCAGCAGCCCCCTAGCGGGGCACAATGAGCGGTTCTTC,CASSPLAGHNERFF
TRBV18,TRBJ1-5,few,NA,TGTGCCAGCTCACTATACAGGGAGGATCAGCCCCAGCATTTT,CASSLYREDQPQHF
TRBV28,TRBJ1-2,few,TRBD1,TGTGCCGCGACAGGGAGGTATGGCTACACCTTC,CAATGRYGYTF
TRBV12-3/TRBV12-4,TRBJ2-3,NA,NA,TGTGCCACCTCCCCTAAAGGGGGGCAGTATTTT,CATSPKGGQYF
TRBV27,TRBJ1-2,many,NA,TGTGCCAGCAGTTACTCTTCGGCGACGGTTGGTGGCTACACCTTC,CASSYSSATVGGYTF
TRBV7-9,TRBJ2-6,NA,NA,TGTGCCAGTCCGCGCTCTGGGGCCAACGTCCTGACTTTC,CASPRSGANVLTF
TRBV5-1,TRBJ1-6,NA,NA,TGCGCCAGCAGATCCAGGCTAAATAATTCACCCCTCCACTTT,CASRSRLNNSPLHF
TRBV5-4,TRBJ1-5,NA,NA,TGTGCCAGCAGCTTTGGGGGGGGAGATCAGCCCCAGCATTTT,CASSFGGGDQPQHF
TRBV20-1,TRBJ1-2,NA,TRBD1,TGCAGTGCTCCCCGGACAGGGGACAACTATGGCTACACCTTC,CSAPRTGDNYGYTF
TRBV5-8,TRBJ2-3,NA,NA,TGTGCCAGCAGCTTGGCGGACGAGGCAGGTTGGTCAGATACGCAGTATTTT,CASSLADEAGWSDTQYF
TRBV15,TRBJ2-3,few,NA,TGTGCCACCAGCAGAGAGTACACAGATACGCAGTATTTT,CATSREYTDTQYF
TRBV7-9,TRBJ1-1,NA,NA,TGTGCCAGCAGTCAGTATCAGGCGGACACTGAAGCTTTCTTT,CASSQYQADTEAFF
TRBV20-1,TRBJ2-1,NA,TRBD2,TGCAGTGCTAGAGATTGGAAGCGGGAGGGCCGCCATGAGCAGTTCTTC,CSARDWKREGRHEQFF
TRBV6-4,TRBJ2-2,NA,TRBD2,TGTGCCAGCAGTGTCGGGAGGGCCGGGGAGCTGGTTTTT,CASSVGRAGELVF
TRBV20-1,TRBJ2-7,NA,NA,TGCAGTGCTAGTAAGAGGGGGGTCTCCTACGAGCAGTACTTC,CSASKRGVSYEQYF
TRBV7-2,TRBJ1-2,NA,TRBD1,TGTGCCAGCACCCCCAGGGGGACTTCTAACTATGGCTACACCTTC,CASTPRGTSNYGYTF
TRBV12-3/TRBV12-4,TRBJ1-2,few,NA,TGTGCCAGCAGCGGAGGACAGATCTACACCTTC,CASSGGQIYTF
TRBV20-1,TRBJ2-7,NA,TRBD2,TGCAGTGCTCCCCCCCGGGGACTAGCGGGAGGCGAGCAGTACTTC,CSAPPRGLAGGEQYF
TRBV27,TRBJ2-6,few,NA,TGTGCCAGCAGTTTATCCCCTATCTTTTCTGGGGCCAACGTCCTGACTTTC,CASSLSPIFSGANVLTF
TRBV15,TRBJ2-3,NA,NA,TGTGCCACCAGCAGAGATGGCAGGGCCGAGGATACGCAGTATTTT,CATSRDGRAEDTQYF
TRBV5-1,TRBJ2-1,NA,TRBD2,TGCGCCAGCAGCTCGGGAGGGACTAGCGGGTGGTTCAATGAGCAGTTCTTC,CASSSGGTSGWFNEQFF
TRBV6-2/TRBV6-3,TRBJ1-2,NA,NA,TGTGCCAGCAGTGACGGACAGACTAGTAGCTACACCTTC,CASSDGQTSSYTF
TRBV29-1,TRBJ1-1,NA,NA,TGCACCTTGGGGAGTTTGATGGGCACTGAAGCTTTCTTT,CTLGSLMGTEAFF
TRBV9,TRBJ1-1,NA,NA,TGTGCCAGCAGCGCCGAACCAACAGCCTACACTGAAGCTTTCTTT,CASSAEPTAYTEAFF
TRBV3-1,TRBJ2-6,many,NA,TGTGCCAGCAGCCAAGATCGGGCAGGGGCTTCCTCTGGGGCCAACGTCCTGACTTTC,CASSQDRAGASSGANVLTF
TRBV20-1,TRBJ2-7,NA,TRBD2,TGCAGTGCTAGAGCAGGCGGGAGAGACTACGAGCAGTACTTC,CSARAGGRDYEQYF
TRBV29-1,TRBJ2-1,few,NA,TGCAGCGCTTCTAGCTACAGCTCCTACAATGAGCAGTTCTTC,CSASSYSSYNEQFF
TRBV20-1,TRBJ2-5,NA,NA,TGCAGTGCCTCGGAGAAAGAGACCCAGTACTTC,CSASEKETQYF
TRBV19,TRBJ2-3,NA,NA,TGTGCCAGTAGTATCGGACTACCCCCAGATACGCAGTATTTT,CASSIGLPPDTQYF
TRBV18,TRBJ2-6,NA,NA,TGTGCCAGCTCACCTTCGCTTTCAGGCTCTGGGGCCAACGTCCTGACTTTC,CASSPSLSGSGANVLTF